The next 14 T cell receptor beta chains were all read from a single sample in a study of vaccination effects on CD4 cells after COVID-19. In the ViraFEST assay, antigen-specific CD4+ clonotypes were identified by expansion after peptide-pool stimulation. Isolation of CD4+ T cells took place after less than twelve days of culture. The cohort was immunized with two doses of either the BNT162b2 or mRNA-1273 vaccine. Profiled with immunoSEQ multiplex PCR; TCRdb holds only in-frame clones, not every one. The repertoire holds around 33,000 clones, with around three fifths as singletons. The antigens of these receptors remain unknown. The specimen was CD4+ T cells from PBMCs cultured with SARS-CoV-2 spike peptides, collected after COVID-19 vaccination. These receptors were obtained from a human donor who received a COVID-19 vaccine.

This clone was counted only a few times. The gene calls are TRBV12-3 or TRBV12-4 and TRBJ1-1, with D tentatively TRBD1 (6 bases). The CDR3 loop spans 13 amino acids. V gave up 3 bases and J gave up 5 bases, with 10 bases separating them. CDR3 sequence reads: CASSLWGATEAFF. DNA of the CDR3: TGTGCCAGCAGTTTGTGGGGGGCAACTGAAGCTTTCTTT.

V gene TRBV14 combines with J gene TRBJ1-6; 9 bases fit TRBD1. Per germline, CDR1 SGHDN and CDR2 FVKESK. V was clipped by 3 bases and J by 6 bases; unmatched bases: 0. The CDR3 loop spans 14 amino acids. For the CDR3, the DNA is TGTGCCAGCAGCCAGGGACAGGGTAATTCACCCCTCCACTTT. Its protein is CASSQGQGNSPLHF.

This chain uses TRBV5-4 with TRBJ1-4; D possibly corresponds to TRBD1 (5 bases). CDR1 is SGHNT and CDR2 is YYREEE in the germline V gene (reference sequence). This CDR3 region has 15 residues. Trimming took 1 base from V and 7 from J, leaving 14 bases between them. The CDR3 is CASSLMGGLGEKLFF. The CDR3 DNA reads as TGTGCCAGCAGCTTGATGGGGGGGTTGGGTGAAAAACTGTTTTTT.

The rearrangement uses TRBV12-3 or TRBV12-4 and TRBJ1-2; no clear D. V was cut by 9 bases and J by 4 bases, with 15 bases left in between. The CDR3 totals 13 residues. CDR3 in DNA: TGTGCCAGAACAACCCTTGCCACCTATGGCTACACCTTC. Protein: CARTTLATYGYTF.

This chain joins TRBV6-5 and TRBJ1-2; TRBD1 matches 8 bases. V lost 6 bases, J lost 8 bases, and 5 bases stayed unmatched. Germline CDR1 is MNHEY and CDR2 is SVGAGI. The CDR3 is 12 amino acids. In nucleotides, the CDR3 is TGTGCCAGCAGGACGACAGGGGTGGGCTACACCTTC. Amino acids: CASRTTGVGYTF.

This clone came up a few times. V usage is TRBV19 and J usage is TRBJ1-4, with a weak D call TRBD1 (6 bases). Trimming removed 6 bases from V and 0 bases from J, with 11 bases in between. Looked up from germline, CDR1 is LNHDA and CDR2 is SQIVND (reference sequence). The CDR3 consists of 15 residues. CDR3 sequence reads: CASSITGTTNEKLFF. As DNA, the CDR3 is TGTGCCAGTAGCATTACAGGGACAACTAATGAAAAACTGTTTTTT.

This clone was recorded only once. This rearrangement joins TRBV19 to TRBJ2-7; TRBD2 is a possible D gene (5 bases). Germline V gene data show CDR1 as LNHDA and CDR2 as SQIVND (reference sequence). V was clipped by 6 bases and J by 3 bases, with 12 bases between them. The CDR3 is 13 amino acids. The CDR3 coding sequence is TGTGCCAGTAGGTCTAGCCAAGGCTACGAGCAGTACTTC. Its protein product is CASRSSQGYEQYF.

This clone was observed a handful of times. The rearrangement joins TRBV7-9 to TRBJ1-1; D is uncertain. V was pared by 4 bases and J by 1 base, with 10 bases between. Germline V gives CDR1 SEHNR, CDR2 FQNEAQ (reference sequence). This CDR3 is built from 14 residues. CDR3 sequence reads: CASSYETRNTEAFF. The CDR3 coding sequence is TGTGCCAGCAGCTACGAGACACGGAACACTGAAGCTTTCTTT.

V gene TRBV6-1 combines with J gene TRBJ2-5; no definite D call. This CDR3 spans 17 amino acids. V lost 1 base, J lost 3 bases, and 18 bases lay in between. Germline V gives CDR1 MNHNS, CDR2 SASEGT. The CDR3 DNA reads TGTGCCAGCAGTGAAGATTTAAGGAGCTACTCGAAAGAGACCCAGTACTTC. It is translated as CASSEDLRSYSKETQYF.

The J gene is TRBJ2-2, the V gene TRBV6-5; 12 nucleotides agree with TRBD2. The CDR3 totals 16 residues. The germline V gene encodes CDR1 MNHEY and CDR2 SVGAGI. Trimming cost V 2 bases and J 4 bases; bases outside gene matches: 2. The CDR3 spells CASSYRLAGATGELFF. CDR3 sequence (DNA): TGTGCCAGCAGTTACAGACTAGCGGGAGCCACCGGGGAGCTGTTTTTT.

This clone has just a few counts. This chain's CDR3 is CASSLAGEIGAFF. Here the CDR3 DNA reads TGTGCCAGCAGCTTGGCCGGGGAAATCGGAGCTTTCTTT. The rearrangement uses TRBV5-4 and TRBJ1-1; D remains ambiguous. V was pared by 0 bases and J by 10 bases, with 13 bases between. The germline gives CDR1 SGHNT, CDR2 YYREEE (reference sequence). This CDR3 comprises 13 residues.

DNA for the CDR3: TGTGCCAGTCGGGGGGCAGAGAATTCACCCCTCCACTTT. This sequence encodes CASRGAENSPLHF. This chain links TRBV19 with TRBJ1-6, with D possibly matching TRBD1 (6 bases). The germline V and J ends were trimmed by 8 bases and 7 bases, with 12 bases remaining between them. CDR1 is LNHDA and CDR2 is SQIVND in the germline V gene (reference sequence). This CDR3 is 13 amino acids long.

The chain is built from TRBV4-2 and TRBJ2-6; D uncertain. Germline assignment: CDR1 LGHNA and CDR2 YNFKEQ. V dropped 2 bases and J dropped 4 bases, with 12 bases sitting between them. The CDR3 is made up of 16 amino acids. The CDR3 region is CASSQTGPRGANVLTF. The DNA of the CDR3 is TGTGCCAGCAGCCAAACTGGGCCAAGGGGGGCCAACGTCCTGACTTTC.

The CDR3 DNA is TGTGCCAGCAGCCCCCAGTACAATGAGCAGTTCTTC. It translates to CASSPQYNEQFF. The chain couples TRBV11-2 to TRBJ2-1; the D is unclear. Germline values: CDR1 SGHAT, CDR2 FQNNGV. This CDR3 has 12 amino acids. Trimming left V 5 bases short and J 4 bases short, with 6 bases between.